The 5 T cell receptor beta chains below come from one sample, sequenced in a study of cytomegalovirus exposure and HLA in healthy donors. Use of 60 Vbeta and 13 Jbeta primers characterized the PCR. Generated by immunoSEQ multiplex PCR, the TCRdb table keeps only in-frame clones and is missing some. Among 70,000 or so clones listed, more than 75% were seen once. Sequenced input: PBMCs. These receptors came from a man between 18 and 35 years old in good health and CMV-seropositive.

The V gene is TRBV6-5, the J gene TRBJ1-2; D perhaps matches TRBD1 (6 bases). Germline-derived CDR1 and CDR2 are MNHEY and SVGAGI. Trimming left V 4 bases short and J 7 bases short, with 13 bases between. This CDR3 has 13 residues. CDR3 bases: TGTGCCAGCAGTTCGACAGGCCTACTTGGCTACACCTTC. As protein: CASSSTGLLGYTF.

V is TRBV7-9 and J is TRBJ1-1; D ambiguous. Germline V gene lookup returns CDR1 SEHNR and CDR2 FQNEAQ (reference sequence). The CDR3 covers 12 residues. Trimming removed 2 bases at V and 5 bases at J, with 6 bases between. CDR3: CASSLLFTEAFF. CDR3 nucleotides: TGTGCCAGCAGCTTACTTTTTACTGAAGCTTTCTTT.

V usage is TRBV18 and J usage is TRBJ1-5; D is uncertain. CDR1 and CDR2 (germline): KGHSH, LQKENI. The CDR3 runs 14 residues. V was shortened by 2 bases and J by 5 bases, with 10 bases between the two germline ends. Here the CDR3 reads CASSPSRRDQPQHF. DNA of the CDR3: TGTGCCAGCTCACCATCCCGGAGGGATCAGCCCCAGCATTTT.

The V call is TRBV13, the J call TRBJ2-2; 7 nucleotides align to TRBD2. Per germline, CDR1 PRHDT and CDR2 FYEKMQ (reference sequence). This CDR3 is 15 amino acids long. Germline trimming cut 1 base from V and 1 base from J; bases unmatched to any gene: 0. This CDR3 reads CASSLAGGNTGELFF. DNA for the CDR3: TGTGCCAGCAGCTTAGCGGGGGGGAACACCGGGGAGCTGTTTTTT.

The rearrangement joins TRBV6-6 to TRBJ2-7; 8 bases align to TRBD1. CDR1 is MNHNY and CDR2 is SVGAGI in the germline V gene (reference sequence). The junction had 6 bases not matched to a gene; V was cut back by 8 bases and J by 3 bases. CDR3 length equals 13 residues. The CDR3 here is CASRQGTYYEQYF. CDR3 DNA sequence: TGTGCCAGCCGACAGGGGACCTACTACGAGCAGTACTTC.